This T cell receptor (beta chain) emerged from a study of CD4 T cells in relation to SARS-CoV-2 and coronaviruses. Data came from immunoSEQ multiplex PCR; TCRdb stores just in-frame clones and leaves some out. The sample holds 60,000 to 85,000 clones; just over 90% are singletons and the top ten take under 0.25%. Before the COVID-19 pandemic, during about 2010-2018, CD4+ T cells were taken from unexposed donors. The CDR3 contains 15 residues. Germline V gene sequence: CDR1 SNHLY, CDR2 FYNNEI. V gave up 3 bases and J gave up 9 bases, with 15 bases separating them. V usage is TRBV2 and J usage is TRBJ1-6; D is possibly TRBD1 (5 bases). This sequence was found in a human donor in good health. Sequencing was carried out using naive CD4+ T cells from PBMCs. Sample subset: naive CD4+ T cells isolated by negative enrichment. The CDR3 DNA reads TGTGCCAGCAGTGAGGGGCAGGTCGATGGTTCACCCCTCCACTTT. Protein: CASSEGQVDGSPLHF. Drawing the rest from reference TRBV2 and TRBJ1-6, the complete variable domain is EPEVTQTPSHQVTQMGQEVILRCVPISNHLYFYWYRQILGQKVEFLVSFYNNEISEKSEIFDDQFSVERPDGSNFTLKIRSTKLEDSAMYFCASSEGQVDGSPLHFGNGTRLTVT.